Reported below is one TCR beta chain. Sequence at one end of the junction differs from germline and may be a read error. Data came from immunoSEQ multiplex PCR; TCRdb stores just in-frame clones and leaves some out. This table has more than 35,000 clones, about four fifths appearing once. This entry is derived from a study of PD-L1 blockade in urothelial cancer. Germline CDR1 is MNHEY and CDR2 is SVGAGI. The CDR3 has 15 residues. The input for sequencing was PBMCs, taken around atezolizumab (anti-PD-L1) treatment. This receptor was taken from a man between 65 and 79 years old with urothelial cancer. V gene TRBV6-5 combines with J gene TRBJ2-1; possible D gene TRBD2, 5 bases. In nucleotides, the CDR3 is TGTGCCAGCAGTTACCGTTGGGAGACGGGCAATGCGCAGTTCTTC. Translating it yields CASSYRWETGNAQFF.